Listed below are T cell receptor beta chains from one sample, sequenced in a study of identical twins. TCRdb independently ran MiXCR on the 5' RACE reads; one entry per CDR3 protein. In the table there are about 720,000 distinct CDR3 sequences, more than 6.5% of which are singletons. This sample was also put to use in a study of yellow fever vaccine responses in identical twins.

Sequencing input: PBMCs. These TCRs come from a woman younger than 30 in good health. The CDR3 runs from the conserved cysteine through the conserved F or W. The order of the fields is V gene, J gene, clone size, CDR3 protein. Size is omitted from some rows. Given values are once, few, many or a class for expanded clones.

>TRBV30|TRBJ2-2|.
CAWSTGTGELFF
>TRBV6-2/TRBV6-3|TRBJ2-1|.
CASSYSTGTGSFF
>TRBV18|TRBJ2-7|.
CASSSTSGNYEQYF
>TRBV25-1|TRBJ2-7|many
CASSEYAGPGQGQYF
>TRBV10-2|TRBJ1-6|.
CAGGTEHSPLHF
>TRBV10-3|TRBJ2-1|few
CAISAGLAGVNEQFF
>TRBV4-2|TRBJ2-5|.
CASSQVISGSWETQYF
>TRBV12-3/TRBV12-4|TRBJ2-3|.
CASGIPMAQYF
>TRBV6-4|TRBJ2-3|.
CASRRTSSGSDTQYF
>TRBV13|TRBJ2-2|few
CASSPSSPLLAGGRSNTGELFF
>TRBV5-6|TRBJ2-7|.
CASSLGGTPKGEQYF
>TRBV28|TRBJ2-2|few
CASSPTPAGELFF
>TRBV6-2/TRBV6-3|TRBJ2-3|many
CASSPGETDTQYF
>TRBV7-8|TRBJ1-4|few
CASSPGGSGGKLFF
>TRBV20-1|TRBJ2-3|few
CSGRGGEDTQYF
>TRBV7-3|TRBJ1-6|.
CASKRSGTENSPLHF
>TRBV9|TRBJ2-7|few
CASSTGGLAALPYEQYF
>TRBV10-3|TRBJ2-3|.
CAISESPLAGGADTQYF
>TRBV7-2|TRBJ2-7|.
CASSQGQPYF
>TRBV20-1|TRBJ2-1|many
CSARDLTSGNPGPEQFF
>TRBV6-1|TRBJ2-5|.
CASSEAQMGGETQYF
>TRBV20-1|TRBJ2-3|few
CSARPGGLDTQYF
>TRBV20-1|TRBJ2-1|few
CSARTSGRRYNEQFF
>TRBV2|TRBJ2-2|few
CASSEGGRTNTGELFF
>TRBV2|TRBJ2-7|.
CATSQDVRDSRYYEQYF
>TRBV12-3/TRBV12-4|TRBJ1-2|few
CASSPSDRTYGYTF
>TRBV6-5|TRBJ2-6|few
CASSSLEYGLSGANVLTF
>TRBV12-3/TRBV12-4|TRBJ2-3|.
CARSPRTSGRAWSTDTQYF
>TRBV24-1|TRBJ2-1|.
CATSDQGQEQFF
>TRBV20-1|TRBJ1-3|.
CSAHTGTPGNTIYF
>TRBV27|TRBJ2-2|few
CASSSSVALPGELFF
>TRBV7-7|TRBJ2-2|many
CASSLGGRTDGELFF
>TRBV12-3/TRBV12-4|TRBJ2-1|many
CASSRTSGRAYNEQFF
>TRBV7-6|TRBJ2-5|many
CASSLVYGGETQYF
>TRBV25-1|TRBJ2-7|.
CASSEELGLTYEQYF
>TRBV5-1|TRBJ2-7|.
CASSSIRGPEGEQYF
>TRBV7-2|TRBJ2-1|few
CASSLAGYEQFF
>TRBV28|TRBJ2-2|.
CASSFREVLNTGELFF
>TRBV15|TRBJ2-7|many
CATSTLEEKGSYEQYF
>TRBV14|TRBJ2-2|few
CASSRPGNTGELFF
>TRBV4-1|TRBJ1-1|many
CASSAPGRANTEAFF
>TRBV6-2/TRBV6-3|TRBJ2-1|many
CASSQGTYNEQFF
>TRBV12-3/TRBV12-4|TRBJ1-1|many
CASSATTGVRAEAFF
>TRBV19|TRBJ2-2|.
CASRSPGGTGELFF
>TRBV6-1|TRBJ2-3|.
CASSETGTGWTQYF
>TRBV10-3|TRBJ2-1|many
CAISTGLPYNEQFF